These T cell receptor beta chains were read from a single sample in a study of blood T cell repertoires in COVID-19. Profiling relied on immunoSEQ multiplex PCR, and the TCRdb table lists in-frame clones only, not all of them. Of tens of thousands of clones in the sample, approximately 85% were seen once. Input material: peripheral blood. All receptors come from a human donor in a cohort sampled during active COVID-19. Each CDR3 is given without its conserved first and last residue.

v_call	j_call	cdr3_aa
TRBV28	TRBJ2-3	ASSPGINTQY
TRBV28	TRBJ1-5	ASSANRGKYQPQH
TRBV5-4	TRBJ1-1	ASTMTLTNTEAF
TRBV7-2	TRBJ2-3	ASTPGTDTQY
TRBV9	TRBJ1-2	ASSPVGGANYGYT
TRBV7-2	TRBJ2-2	ASSFLLANTGELF
TRBV19	TRBJ1-1	ASSTGQGARYTEAF
TRBV19	TRBJ2-1	ASSPRLLAGGVNEQF
TRBV5-1	TRBJ2-1	ASSLVRGTYNEQF
TRBV2	TRBJ2-6	ASSSGRSGANVLT
TRBV5-5	TRBJ1-2	ASSLAGGYT
TRBV25-1	TRBJ2-1	ASSVLAGGSEQF
TRBV27	TRBJ2-7	ATSLSGGFWDEQY
TRBV5-4	TRBJ2-7	ASSLDPIRSYEQY
TRBV12-3/TRBV12-4	TRBJ2-5	ASSVRVQETQY
TRBV24-1	TRBJ2-5	ATSDLGQGDVETQY
TRBV19	TRBJ1-5	ASSAWAPASNQPQH
TRBV13	TRBJ2-1	ASSRGQGSYNEQF
TRBV2	TRBJ1-2	ASSTDRSSGYT
TRBV28	TRBJ1-2	ASIQGGENYGYT
TRBV2	TRBJ2-7	ASSGYTSGDTYEQY
TRBV9	TRBJ2-5	ASSVAGRGETQY
TRBV30	TRBJ2-5	AWSVGLKETQY
TRBV7-2	TRBJ2-7	ASSLRTSGGDFFVEQY
TRBV4-1	TRBJ2-7	ASSQPGTGIYEQY
TRBV9	TRBJ2-1	ASSVVGTGGNEQF
TRBV19	TRBJ2-1	ASSPLTSGVYNEQF
TRBV2	TRBJ2-3	ASSVLAGASTDTQY
TRBV11-2	TRBJ2-7	ASSSGLAWEGEQY
TRBV27	TRBJ2-7	ASSAYKPPVYEQY
TRBV28	TRBJ1-3	ASSLMGGPGNTIY
TRBV20-1	TRBJ2-5	SARNQETQY
TRBV4-3	TRBJ1-4	ASSQGLGGAEKLF
TRBV7-2	TRBJ1-2	ASSLEGDRGNT
TRBV18	TRBJ1-1	ASSSQGVTEAF
TRBV20-1	TRBJ2-7	SAPRGYEQY
TRBV5-1	TRBJ1-5	ASSPGTGLNQPQH
TRBV7-2	TRBJ2-6	ASSPAGIRAGANVLT
TRBV12-5	TRBJ2-1	ASGLGTRPFNEQF
TRBV6-5	TRBJ2-3	ASSPRGHTQY